A selection of T cell receptor beta chains follows, all from one sample in a study of blood T cells in healthy people across ages. One entry per CDR3 protein, called by TCRdb with MiXCR from the 5' RACE reads. The sample has around 320,000 distinct CDR3 sequences; around 27% are singletons. The source material was blood. The receptors shown here come from a woman aged 70-85 years in good health. Each CDR3 is given with its conserved first and last residue. Fields, in order: J gene, clone size, D gene, V gene, CDR3 DNA, CDR3 protein. D genes are given only for firm matches. Clone size, where shown, is once, few, many, or a class for clones that have expanded.

J gene: TRBJ2-5
clone size: .
D gene: TRBD1
V gene: TRBV11-2
CDR3 DNA: TGTGCCAGCAGCTTAAGGGGGACAGAGCAAGAGACCCAGTACTTC
CDR3 protein: CASSLRGTEQETQYF

J gene: TRBJ2-3
clone size: .
D gene: .
V gene: TRBV18
CDR3 DNA: TGTGCCAGCTCACCAATACTCACAGATACGCAGTATTTT
CDR3 protein: CASSPILTDTQYF

J gene: TRBJ2-1
clone size: .
D gene: TRBD1
V gene: TRBV6-5
CDR3 DNA: TGTGCCAGCAGCAGGGACAGGGAGGATGAGCAGTTCTTC
CDR3 protein: CASSRDREDEQFF

J gene: TRBJ2-3
clone size: few
D gene: .
V gene: TRBV2
CDR3 DNA: TGTGCCAGCAGTGACGGAGCTAGCACAGATACGCAGTATTTT
CDR3 protein: CASSDGASTDTQYF

J gene: TRBJ2-3
clone size: few
D gene: .
V gene: TRBV29-1
CDR3 DNA: TGCAGCGACAGAGGGGGTGCGAGCACAGATACGCAGTATTTT
CDR3 protein: CSDRGGASTDTQYF

J gene: TRBJ2-5
clone size: .
D gene: .
V gene: TRBV7-2
CDR3 DNA: TGTGCCAGCAGCTGGAGAGGGGGAGGGCTCCAAGAGACCCAGTACTTC
CDR3 protein: CASSWRGGGLQETQYF

J gene: TRBJ1-3
clone size: few
D gene: .
V gene: TRBV20-1
CDR3 DNA: TGCAGTGCGAGGGTACCTGGAAACACCATATATTTT
CDR3 protein: CSARVPGNTIYF

J gene: TRBJ1-3
clone size: few
D gene: .
V gene: TRBV7-9
CDR3 DNA: TGTGCCAGCAGCTTATGGAGGGGAAACTCTGGAAACACCATATATTTT
CDR3 protein: CASSLWRGNSGNTIYF

J gene: TRBJ2-1
clone size: few
D gene: .
V gene: TRBV29-1
CDR3 DNA: TGCAGCGTGGACGGAGCGTACAGTGAGCAGTTCTTC
CDR3 protein: CSVDGAYSEQFF

J gene: TRBJ1-2
clone size: .
D gene: TRBD1
V gene: TRBV7-2
CDR3 DNA: TGTGCCAGCAGCTTAGATTGGTGGCAGGGGGCTGATGGCTACACCTTC
CDR3 protein: CASSLDWWQGADGYTF

J gene: TRBJ2-5
clone size: .
D gene: TRBD2
V gene: TRBV7-9
CDR3 DNA: TGTGCCAGCAGCTTCTCGCTAGCGGGAGGGCCGAGAGAGACCCAGTACTTC
CDR3 protein: CASSFSLAGGPRETQYF

J gene: TRBJ2-4
clone size: few
D gene: .
V gene: TRBV4-2
CDR3 DNA: TGTGCCAGCAGCCAGGACTTGGGGGAAGCCAAAAACATTCAGTACTTC
CDR3 protein: CASSQDLGEAKNIQYF

J gene: TRBJ2-5
clone size: .
D gene: TRBD2
V gene: TRBV5-5
CDR3 DNA: TGTGCCAGCAGCTTGACTTGGACTAGCGGAAAAGAGACCCAGTACTTC
CDR3 protein: CASSLTWTSGKETQYF

J gene: TRBJ2-3
clone size: few
D gene: .
V gene: TRBV7-2
CDR3 DNA: TGTGCCAGCAGCTCCCCAAGAGAGGCCTCGGATACGCAGTATTTT
CDR3 protein: CASSSPREASDTQYF

J gene: TRBJ2-3
clone size: many
D gene: TRBD2
V gene: TRBV28
CDR3 DNA: TGTGCCAGCAAAGCGGGAGGGAGAGATACGCAGTATTTT
CDR3 protein: CASKAGGRDTQYF

J gene: TRBJ2-1
clone size: .
D gene: TRBD1
V gene: TRBV11-2
CDR3 DNA: TGTGCCAGCAGCCGTGACAGGGATAACCAATTCTTC
CDR3 protein: CASSRDRDNQFF

J gene: TRBJ1-6
clone size: few
D gene: .
V gene: TRBV14
CDR3 DNA: TGTGCCAGCAGCCAGGTGGCAGGGAGTTCACCCCTCCACTTT
CDR3 protein: CASSQVAGSSPLHF

J gene: TRBJ1-1
clone size: .
D gene: .
V gene: TRBV20-1
CDR3 DNA: TGCAGTGCTAGTGACCCCAGAGGGGACACTGAAGCTTTCTTT
CDR3 protein: CSASDPRGDTEAFF